This TCR beta chain was captured by sequencing in a study of cytomegalovirus exposure and HLA in healthy donors. Findings and caveats of the study: Most of the CMV-associated TCR beta chains (in a later analysis) appeared to be HLA-restricted. DRB1 had the most TCR associations and HLA-C the fewest, a later analysis found, with rates varying by HLA locus. V- and J-gene trimming in TCR beta was tied to a missense DCLRE1C variant by an analysis performed later.

Concerning this clone: The antigen is not known.

Primers for the PCR totalled 60 Vbeta and 13 Jbeta. Assay used: immunoSEQ multiplex PCR; TCRdb lists only in-frame clones, some missing. The profile shows some 74,000 clones, roughly 75% of them singletons. This CDR3 comprises 15 residues. Germline V gene lookup returns CDR1 KGHSH and CDR2 LQKENI. V was shortened by 6 bases and J by 2 bases, with 14 bases between the two germline ends. The sequence came from a male donor in good health and CMV-seronegative. This chain uses TRBV18 with TRBJ1-3, with a possible D match to TRBD1 (5 bases). The sequencing input was PBMCs. CDR3 DNA: TGTGCCAGCTCCCAGGGAGGAGGAGCTGGAAACACCATATATTTT. This translates into CASSQGGGAGNTIYF.